The 16 T cell receptor beta chains in this list originate from one sample, sequenced in a study of T cell changes during pregnancy in multiple sclerosis. The protocol was immunoSEQ multiplex PCR, while the TCRdb copy is restricted to in-frame clones and leaves out a portion. The profile shows under 55,000 clones, around 94% of them singletons. Material: CD4+ T cells from peripheral blood mononuclear cells, obtained in the third trimester of pregnancy. The receptor source for this set is a female donor with multiple sclerosis, enrolled in a pregnancy study.

The chain is built from TRBV7-9 and TRBJ2-2, with 8 positions matching TRBD1. The CDR3 is 15 amino acids. The J segment lost 0 bases and the V segment lost 6 bases, leaving 3 bases of the junction unmatched. CDR1 is SEHNR and CDR2 is FQNEAQ in the germline V gene (reference sequence). CDR3 sequence (DNA): TGTGCCAGCAGGATACAGGGGGCGAACACCGGGGAGCTGTTTTTT. Protein sequence: CASRIQGANTGELFF. Based on the CDR3 plus reference TRBV7-9 and TRBJ2-2, the full variable domain is DTGVSQNPRHKITKRGQNVTFRCDPISEHNRLYWYRQTLGQGPEFLTYFQNEAQLEKSRLLSDRFSAERPKGSFSTLEIQRTEQGDSAMYLCASRIQGANTGELFFGEGSRLTVL.

V and J are TRBV12-2 and TRBJ2-7; the D segment call TRBD2 is taken from the table without a DNA check. TRBV12-2 is an annotated pseudogene. This CDR3 contains 16 residues. Here the CDR3 reads CASRLRGPFYSYEQYF. CDR3 nucleotide sequence: TGTGCAAGTCGCTTGCGGGGGCCCTTCTACTCCTACGAGCAGTACTTC.

V usage is TRBV13 and J usage is TRBJ2-5; D is undetermined. V lost 3 bases and J 3 bases, leaving 5 bases between the germline ends. Germline V gene sequence: CDR1 PRHDT, CDR2 FYEKMQ (reference sequence). The CDR3 runs 12 residues. The CDR3: CASSFRKETQYF. The CDR3 bases are TGTGCCAGCAGCTTCAGGAAAGAGACCCAGTACTTC.

This clone showed up just once. The rearrangement joins TRBV7-2 to TRBJ2-7; D gene ambiguous. CDR1 SGHTA and CDR2 FQGNSA come from the germline V gene. CDR3 length equals 13 residues. V gave up 8 bases and J gave up 3 bases, with 14 bases separating them. In DNA form, the CDR3 reads TGTGCCAGCCAACCGACACCAATCTACGAGCAGTACTTC. This codes for CASQPTPIYEQYF.

The chain has TRBV6-6 and TRBJ2-3; D gene ambiguous. Germline V gene sequence: CDR1 MNHNY, CDR2 SVGAGI (reference sequence). Trimming stripped 6 bases from V and 6 bases from J, with 7 bases between. CDR3 length: 11 residues. CDR3 sequence (DNA): TGTGCCAGCAGATCCCAGGATACGCAGTATTTT. The encoded protein is CASRSQDTQYF.

The V gene is TRBV7-6, the J gene TRBJ1-3; no reliable D call. The V gene's germline CDR1 is SGHVS and CDR2 FNYEAQ. This CDR3 is 16 amino acids long. Trimming took 0 bases from V and 0 from J, leaving 9 bases between them. As DNA, the CDR3 is TGTGCCAGCAGCTTAGCTCTTTCGGGCTCTGGAAACACCATATATTTT. Protein: CASSLALSGSGNTIYF.

The CDR3 spells CAGAVSGRNNEQFF. As DNA, the CDR3 is TGTGCCGGCGCGGTGAGCGGGAGGAACAATGAGCAGTTCTTC. V usage is TRBV7-9 and J usage is TRBJ2-1, with 9 bases that match TRBD2. This CDR3 has 14 amino acids. After removal of 11 bases from V and 5 bases from J, the junction contained 10 bases not matched to a gene. Per the germline V gene, CDR1 is SEHNR and CDR2 is FQNEAQ (reference sequence).

CDR3 amino acids: CASQTGLAGGEQYF. CDR3 in DNA: TGTGCCAGTCAAACAGGACTAGCGGGAGGCGAGCAGTACTTC. The rearrangement uses TRBV19 and TRBJ2-7, with 14 bases lining up with TRBD2. With 8 bases clipped from V and 6 bases from J, the junction kept 6 bases outside the gene matches. Germline V gene sequence: CDR1 LNHDA, CDR2 SQIVND (reference sequence). The CDR3 length is 14 residues.

This clone was counted only a few times. The DNA is omitted, as the CDR3 cannot be located on it reliably, and the CDR3 follows TCRdb's listing. The rearrangement uses TRBV21-1 and TRBJ2-3; the D call of TRBD1 is as the table states it, not checked on the DNA. TRBV21-1 is annotated as a pseudogene. The CDR3 numbers 15 amino acids, ends counted. The CDR3 sequence: CASPYRCSSTDTQYF.

The chain has TRBV2 and TRBJ2-1, with 14 bases fitting TRBD2. With V trimmed by 1 base and J by 8 bases, 7 bases remained unmatched. Germline lookup yields CDR1 SNHLY and CDR2 FYNNEI. The length of the CDR3 is 17 residues. The CDR3 here is CASSEGGLAGAWDEQFF. CDR3 DNA: TGTGCCAGCAGTGAAGGGGGACTAGCGGGAGCTTGGGATGAGCAGTTCTTC.

The rearrangement uses TRBV30 and TRBJ2-5, with TRBD2 matching 10 bases. The J segment lost 4 bases and the V segment lost 2 bases, leaving 7 bases of the junction unmatched. Germline V lookup: CDR1 GTSNPN, CDR2 SVGIG (reference sequence). The CDR3 totals 15 residues. The CDR3 sequence is CAWSPLAGGRETQYF. The CDR3 nucleotides read TGTGCCTGGAGTCCATTAGCGGGGGGTCGAGAGACCCAGTACTTC.

The chain recombines TRBV6-1 with TRBJ1-5; 7 nucleotides agree with TRBD1. Trimming cost V 8 bases and J 7 bases; bases outside gene matches: 8. The CDR3 consists of 13 residues. CDR1 is MNHNS, CDR2 SASEGT, per germline. CDR3 sequence (DNA): TGTGCCAGCCAGGGGGATCCGGGGCAGCCCCAGCATTTT. Translated: CASQGDPGQPQHF.

The V gene is TRBV2, the J gene TRBJ1-2; 7 bases map to TRBD1. The CDR3 length is 13 residues. J gave up 4 bases and V 7 bases, and 6 bases lay outside the gene matches. Germline loops: CDR1 SNHLY, CDR2 FYNNEI. The CDR3 nucleotides are TGTGCCAGCAATACAGGGGAGGTCTATGGCTACACCTTC. Residues: CASNTGEVYGYTF.

The chain joins TRBV2 to TRBJ2-7, with a weak D call TRBD1 (6 bases). The V end was cut by 4 bases, the J end by 3 bases, with 13 bases between. This CDR3 is 14 amino acids long. CDR1 and CDR2 (germline): SNHLY, FYNNEI. Here the CDR3 reads CASSVGTRGYEQYF. The CDR3 nucleotides are TGTGCCAGCAGTGTGGGGACACGGGGCTACGAGCAGTACTTC.

The chain combines TRBV30 with TRBJ1-2, with a tentative D call TRBD1 (5 bases). The CDR3 is made up of 13 amino acids. V was clipped by 1 base and J by 3 bases, with 9 bases between them. Germline loops: CDR1 GTSNPN, CDR2 SVGIG (reference sequence). CDR3 DNA sequence: TGTGCCTGGAGTGACAGGTTAGACTATGGCTACACCTTC. This encodes CAWSDRLDYGYTF.

The genes are TRBV6-1 and TRBJ1-2; maybe TRBD1 (5 bases). The CDR3 runs to 15 residues. Trimming took 4 bases from V and 0 from J, leaving 12 bases between them. Germline V gene data show CDR1 as MNHNS and CDR2 as SASEGT. In nucleotides, the CDR3 is TGTGCCAGCAGTGCCCTACAGGCAGCTAACTATGGCTACACCTTC. Encoded protein: CASSALQAANYGYTF.